The source of this T cell receptor (beta chain) is a study of cytomegalovirus exposure and HLA in healthy donors. Overall study: Previous work identified 117 million unique TCR beta sequences from 200 million or so T cells. Across 350 to 500 genotyped donors, around 80% landed in the Caucasian-associated ancestry cluster.

The PCR contained 60 Vbeta and 13 Jbeta primers. Measured with immunoSEQ multiplex PCR; TCRdb has only the in-frame clones, and not every one. This table has some 170,000 clones, roughly three quarters appearing once. In this sample, this clone turned up a few times. This CDR3 spans 12 amino acids. Germline assignment: CDR1 MRHNA and CDR2 SNTAGT. V lost 3 bases, J lost 9 bases, and 9 bases lay in between. J is TRBJ2-1 and V is TRBV6-4; no clear D. This TCR derives from a man aged 18 to 30 in good health and CMV-seropositive. The specimen sequenced was PBMCs. This chain's CDR3 is CASSDVGREQFF. The CDR3 nucleotides read TGTGCCAGCAGTGATGTTGGCCGTGAGCAGTTCTTC.